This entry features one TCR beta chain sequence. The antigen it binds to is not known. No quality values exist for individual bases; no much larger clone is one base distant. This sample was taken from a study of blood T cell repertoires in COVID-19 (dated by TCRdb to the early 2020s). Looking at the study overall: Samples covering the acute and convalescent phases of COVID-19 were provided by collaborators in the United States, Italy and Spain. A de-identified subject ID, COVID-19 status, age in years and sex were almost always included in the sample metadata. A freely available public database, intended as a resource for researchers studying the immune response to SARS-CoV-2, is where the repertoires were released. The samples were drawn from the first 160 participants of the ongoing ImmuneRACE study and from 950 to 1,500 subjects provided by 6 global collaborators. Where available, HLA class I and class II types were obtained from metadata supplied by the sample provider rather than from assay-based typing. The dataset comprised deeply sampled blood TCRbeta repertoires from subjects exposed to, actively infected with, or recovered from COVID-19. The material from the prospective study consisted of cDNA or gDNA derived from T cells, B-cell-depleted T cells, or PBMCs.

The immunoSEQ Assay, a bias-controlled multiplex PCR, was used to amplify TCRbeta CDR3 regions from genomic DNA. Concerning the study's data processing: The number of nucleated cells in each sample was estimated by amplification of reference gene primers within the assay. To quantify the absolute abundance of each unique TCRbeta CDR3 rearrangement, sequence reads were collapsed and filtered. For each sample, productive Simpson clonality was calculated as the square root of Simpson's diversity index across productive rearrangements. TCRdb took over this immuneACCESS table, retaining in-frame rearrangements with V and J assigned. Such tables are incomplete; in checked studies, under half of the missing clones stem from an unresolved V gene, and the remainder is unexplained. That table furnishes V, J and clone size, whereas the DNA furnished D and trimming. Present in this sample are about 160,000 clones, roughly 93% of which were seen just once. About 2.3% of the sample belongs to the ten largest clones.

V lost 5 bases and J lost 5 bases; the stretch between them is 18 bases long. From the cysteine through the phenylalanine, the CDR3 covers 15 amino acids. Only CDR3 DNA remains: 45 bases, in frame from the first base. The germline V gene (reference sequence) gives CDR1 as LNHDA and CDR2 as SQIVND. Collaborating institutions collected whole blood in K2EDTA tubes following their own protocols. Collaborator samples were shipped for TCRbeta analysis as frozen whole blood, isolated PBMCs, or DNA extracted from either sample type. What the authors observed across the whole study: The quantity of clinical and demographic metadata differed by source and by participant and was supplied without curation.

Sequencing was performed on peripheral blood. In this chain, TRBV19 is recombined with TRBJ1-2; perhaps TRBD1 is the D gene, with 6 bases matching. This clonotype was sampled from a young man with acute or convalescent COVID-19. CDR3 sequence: CASSFGPRQEYGYTF. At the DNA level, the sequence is TGTGCCAGTAGTTTCGGGCCCCGACAGGAGTATGGCTACACCTTC.